This T cell receptor beta chain was sequenced during a study of tumor-infiltrating lymphocytes in oesophageal squamous cell carcinoma. Germline CDR1 is SNHLY and CDR2 is FYNNEI. The CDR3 runs to 14 residues. MiXCR, applied by TCRdb to the PCR reads, yields one record per CDR3 protein. The data show about 20,000 distinct CDR3 sequences, approximately 40% seen once. The chain is built from TRBV2 and TRBJ2-1; 8 bases agree with TRBD1. The J call is uncertain, as TRBJ2-7 better fits the DNA end. Sample: blood. This TCR came from a male donor with esophageal squamous cell carcinoma. The CDR3 loop reads CATTGTGAYNEQYF. In nucleotides, the CDR3 is TGTGCGACCACGGGGACAGGAGCCTACAATGAGCAGTACTTC.